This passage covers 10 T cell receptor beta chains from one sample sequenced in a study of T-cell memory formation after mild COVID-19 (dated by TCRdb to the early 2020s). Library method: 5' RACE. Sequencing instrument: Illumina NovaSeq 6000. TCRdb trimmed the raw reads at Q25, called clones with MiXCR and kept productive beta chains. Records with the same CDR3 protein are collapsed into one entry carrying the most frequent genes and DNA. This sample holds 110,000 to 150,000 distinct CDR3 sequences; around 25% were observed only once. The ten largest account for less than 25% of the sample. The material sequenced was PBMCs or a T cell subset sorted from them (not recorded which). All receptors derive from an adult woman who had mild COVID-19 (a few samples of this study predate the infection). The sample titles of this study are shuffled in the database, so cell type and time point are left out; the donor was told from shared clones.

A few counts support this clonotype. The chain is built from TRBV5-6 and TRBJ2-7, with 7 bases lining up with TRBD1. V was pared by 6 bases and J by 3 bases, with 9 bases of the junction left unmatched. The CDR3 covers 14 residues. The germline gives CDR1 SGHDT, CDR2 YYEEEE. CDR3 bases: TGTGCCAGCAACTCCGGGACAGCCTTCTACGAGCAGTACTTC. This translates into CASNSGTAFYEQYF.

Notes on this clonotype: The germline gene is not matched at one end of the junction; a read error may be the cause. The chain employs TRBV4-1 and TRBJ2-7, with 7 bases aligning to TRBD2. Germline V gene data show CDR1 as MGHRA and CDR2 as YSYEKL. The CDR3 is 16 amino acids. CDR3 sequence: CTSSPTPAGSAYEQYF. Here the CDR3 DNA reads TGCACCAGCAGCCCCACCCCAGCGGGGTCCGCCTACGAGCAGTACTTC.

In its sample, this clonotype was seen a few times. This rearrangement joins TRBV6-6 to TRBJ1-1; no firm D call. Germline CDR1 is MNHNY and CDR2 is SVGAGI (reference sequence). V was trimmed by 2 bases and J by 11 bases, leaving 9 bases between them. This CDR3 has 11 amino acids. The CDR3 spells CASSYDGAAFF. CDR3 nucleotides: TGTGCCAGCAGTTACGATGGAGCCGCTTTCTTT.

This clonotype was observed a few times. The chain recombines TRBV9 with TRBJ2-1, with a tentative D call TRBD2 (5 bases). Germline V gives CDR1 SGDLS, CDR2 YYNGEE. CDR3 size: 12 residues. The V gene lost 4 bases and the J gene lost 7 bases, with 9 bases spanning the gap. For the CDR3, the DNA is TGTGCCAGCAGCAACCCGGGGAATGAGCAGTTCTTC. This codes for CASSNPGNEQFF.

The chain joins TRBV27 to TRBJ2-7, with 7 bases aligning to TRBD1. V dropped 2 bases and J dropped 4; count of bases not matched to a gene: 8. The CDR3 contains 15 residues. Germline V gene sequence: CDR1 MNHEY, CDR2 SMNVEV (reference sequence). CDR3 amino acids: CASSLRAGGFYEQYF. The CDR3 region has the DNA TGTGCCAGCAGTTTACGGGCAGGGGGTTTTTACGAGCAGTACTTC.

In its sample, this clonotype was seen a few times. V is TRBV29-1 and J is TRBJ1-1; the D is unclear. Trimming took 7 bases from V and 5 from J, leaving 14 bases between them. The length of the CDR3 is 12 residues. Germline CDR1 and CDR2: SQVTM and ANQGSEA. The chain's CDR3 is CSAVLGVTEAFF. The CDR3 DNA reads TGCAGCGCCGTACTGGGAGTGACTGAAGCTTTCTTT.

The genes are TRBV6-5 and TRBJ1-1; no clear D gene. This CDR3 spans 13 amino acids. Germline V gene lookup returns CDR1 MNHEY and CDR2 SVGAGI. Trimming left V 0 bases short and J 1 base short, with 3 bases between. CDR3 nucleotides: TGTGCCAGCAGTTACTCAAGGAACACTGAAGCTTTCTTT. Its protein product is CASSYSRNTEAFF.

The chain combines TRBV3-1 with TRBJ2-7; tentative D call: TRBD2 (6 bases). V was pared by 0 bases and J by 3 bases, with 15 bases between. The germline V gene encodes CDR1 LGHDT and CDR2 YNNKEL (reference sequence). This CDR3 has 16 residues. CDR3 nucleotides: TGTGCCAGCAGCCAAGAATCGGGGCTAGCGCACTACGAGCAGTACTTC. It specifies CASSQESGLAHYEQYF.

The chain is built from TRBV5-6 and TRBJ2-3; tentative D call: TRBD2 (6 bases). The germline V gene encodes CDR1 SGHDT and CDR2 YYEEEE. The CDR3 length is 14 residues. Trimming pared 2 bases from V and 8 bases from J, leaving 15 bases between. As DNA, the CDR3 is TGTGCCAGCAGCTTTCTAACAACGGGAGTTACGCAGTATTTT. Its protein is CASSFLTTGVTQYF.

This chain's CDR3 is CASSRPLRGRGGPGTEAFF. CDR3 coding DNA: TGTGCCAGCAGCCGACCCCTCCGAGGAAGGGGGGGCCCTGGTACTGAAGCTTTCTTT. V is TRBV7-6 and J is TRBJ1-1, with D perhaps matching TRBD1 (6 bases). The CDR3 sequence is 19 residues long. The germline V gene encodes CDR1 SGHVS and CDR2 FNYEAQ. Trimming removed 5 bases at V and 5 bases at J, with 30 bases between.